This T cell receptor beta chain was documented in a study of molecular identifiers for immune sequencing clone quantification. The CDR3 contains 13 residues. Study-level findings and limits: Among more than 850,000 naive cells, spiked Jurkat TCR RNA from a single cell was reportedly detectable. Among effectors, clones above 20 RNA copies held over 97% of molecules; among naive cells, under 1%.

For this clonotype: Its antigen is not known. It may be a read error: a sequence one base away is much more abundant.

Naive CD8 T cells were sorted as CD8+CD4-CCR7+CD45RA+. Via MiXCR, TCRdb re-called the PCR reads, giving one row per CDR3 protein. The data hold around 460,000 distinct CDR3 sequences, with less than 30% observed a single time. The chain recombines TRBV12-3 or TRBV12-4 with TRBJ2-1, with TRBD1 matching 10 bases. The material sequenced was naive CD8+ T cells from blood, with Jurkat cell RNA spiked in. Stated subset: FACS-sorted CD8+CD4-CCR7+CD45RA+ naive T cells. This receptor was identified in a human donor in good health. Some libraries in this study had Jurkat cell RNA spiked in. The CDR3 protein is CARSGDRGNEQFF. CDR3 coding DNA: TGTGCCCGCAGCGGGGACAGGGGAAATGAACAGTTCTTC.